The rows below give T cell receptor beta chains drawn from one sample of a study of blood T cell repertoires in COVID-19. Libraries were prepared by immunoSEQ multiplex PCR; TCRdb keeps only in-frame clonotypes and omits some of them. The sample records about 140,000 clones, roughly 88% being singletons. Sequencing input: PBMCs or T cells enriched from blood (not recorded which). All receptors come from a man in his sixties or seventies who had been exposed to COVID-19. Each CDR3 is given with its conserved first and last residue. A D gene is named only where the DNA matches it firmly. Clone size is stated in some rows and not others, as once, few, many or a class when expanded.

size,D,V,J,DNA,CDR3
-,TRBD1,TRBV6-1,TRBJ1-2,TGTGCCAGCAGTGCGAGAGGCCCCACCGGGACAGGATTCAATGGCTACACCTTC,CASSARGPTGTGFNGYTF
few,-,TRBV7-2,TRBJ1-2,TGTGCCAGCAGCCCCCGCCTGACAGAAAACTATGGCTACACCTTC,CASSPRLTENYGYTF
-,-,TRBV28,TRBJ1-6,TGTGCCAGCAGTTATTTGCAGGGGAATTCACCCCTCCACTTT,CASSYLQGNSPLHF
-,-,TRBV6-5,TRBJ1-2,TGTGCCAGCAGTTACACCGACAGAAATTATGGCTACACCTTC,CASSYTDRNYGYTF
-,-,TRBV9,TRBJ2-1,TGTGCCAGCAGCGTATTAGCGGCCTCCTACAATGAGCAGTTCTTC,CASSVLAASYNEQFF
-,TRBD2,TRBV6-1,TRBJ2-3,TGTGCCAGCAGTGAAAGTCCCCCTAGCGGGAGTAGTACAGATACGCAGTATTTT,CASSESPPSGSSTDTQYF
-,-,TRBV9,TRBJ2-7,TGTGCCAGCAGCCCCGGGAACAGCTACGAGCAGTACTTC,CASSPGNSYEQYF
-,-,TRBV3-1/TRBV3-2,TRBJ2-2,TGTGCCAGCAGCCAAAGAGCGGCGAACACCGGGGAGCTGTTTTTT,CASSQRAANTGELFF
-,TRBD1,TRBV28,TRBJ2-1,TGTGCCAGCAGTTTATCAGGACAGGGCTACAATGAGCAGTTCTTC,CASSLSGQGYNEQFF
-,TRBD1,TRBV3-1/TRBV3-2,TRBJ2-1,TGTGCCAGCAGCCAAGATTTCACAGGGGTCTCAGGATCCCGCAATGAGCAGTTCTTC,CASSQDFTGVSGSRNEQFF
once,-,TRBV11-3,TRBJ2-3,TGTGCCAGCAGCTCCCGGGGGTCGGTTACAGATACGCAGTATTTT,CASSSRGSVTDTQYF
-,TRBD2,TRBV11-3,TRBJ2-1,TGTGCCAGCAGCTTCCGTCGGGGCGGGGGGCCCAATGAGCAGTTCTTC,CASSFRRGGGPNEQFF
once,-,TRBV7-8,TRBJ1-5,TGTGCCAGCAGCTTAAAAGAGGGTTTAAGCAATCAGCCCCAGCATTTT,CASSLKEGLSNQPQHF
-,-,TRBV4-2,TRBJ2-2,TGTGCCAGCAGCCAACGGAACACCGGGGAGCTGTTTTTT,CASSQRNTGELFF
-,-,TRBV2,TRBJ1-5,TGTGCCAGCAGTGAAGGGTTGCTAGGTCAGCCCCAGCATTTT,CASSEGLLGQPQHF
few,-,TRBV21-1,TRBJ1-3,TGTGCCAGCAGCAAGTCTCCGGGGGGCACCGGGACAGGGAATTGGGGCACCATATATTTT,CASSKSPGGTGTGNWGTIYF
few,-,TRBV7-6,TRBJ2-1,TGTGCCAGCAGCTTAGATCCCCGGTACAATGAGCAGTTCTTC,CASSLDPRYNEQFF
few,-,TRBV3-1/TRBV3-2,TRBJ1-1,TGTGCCAGCAGCCAAGGGGGGGTTGAAGCTTTCTTT,CASSQGGVEAFF
-,-,TRBV6-5,TRBJ1-2,TGTGCCAGCAGTTACGGTGGGCCCGCTAAATATGGCTACACCTTC,CASSYGGPAKYGYTF
-,-,TRBV19,TRBJ2-2,TGTGCCAGTAATGCCTGGGCAGGAGGGAACACCGGGGAGCTGTTTTTT,CASNAWAGGNTGELFF
-,TRBD2,TRBV9,TRBJ2-5,TGTGCCAGCAGCGTAGCGGGGGGGGAGACCCAGTACTTC,CASSVAGGETQYF
once,TRBD1,TRBV3-1/TRBV3-2,TRBJ1-4,TGTGCCAGCAGCCAAGGGAGGGGGACAGCGAGAAAACTGTTTTTT,CASSQGRGTARKLFF
few,TRBD1,TRBV19,TRBJ2-2,TGTGCCAGTAGTAGGACCGGACAGGGCACCGGGGAGCTGTTTTTT,CASSRTGQGTGELFF
-,-,TRBV7-8,TRBJ2-5,TGTGCCAGCAGCTCCGCAGGGCAAGAGACCCAGTACTTC,CASSSAGQETQYF
-,TRBD2,TRBV20-1,TRBJ2-3,TGCAGTGCTAGTTGGACTAGCGGGAAAACAGATACGCAGTATTTT,CSASWTSGKTDTQYF
-,-,TRBV28,TRBJ2-5,TGTGCCAGCAGTCCCTCCCAGGGTTCCACGAAGACCCAGTACTTC,CASSPSQGSTKTQYF
-,-,TRBV5-6,TRBJ2-5,TGTGCCAGCAGCCTAGAGAGGATTGTGACCCAGTACTTC,CASSLERIVTQYF
-,TRBD1,TRBV19,TRBJ1-3,TGTGCCAGTATAATCAGGGGGGGAAACACCATATATTTT,CASIIRGGNTIYF
-,-,TRBV3-1/TRBV3-2,TRBJ1-1,TGTGCCAGCAAGACAACAGGGATGACTGAAGCTTTCTTT,CASKTTGMTEAFF
-,-,TRBV7-8,TRBJ1-1,TGTGCCAGCAGTCCGTGGGGGGGCACTGAAGCTTTCTTT,CASSPWGGTEAFF
-,-,TRBV6-2/TRBV6-3,TRBJ2-4,TGTGCCAGCAGTTACTCGCCGGGACTCCTAGCCAAAAACATTCAGTACTTC,CASSYSPGLLAKNIQYF
-,-,TRBV5-5,TRBJ1-2,TGTGCCAGCAGACCAGGGCCCTCGGGCTATGGCTACACCTTC,CASRPGPSGYGYTF
-,-,TRBV19,TRBJ1-2,TGTGCCAGTACCTTGGGGGGGGGCGACTATGGCTACACCTTC,CASTLGGGDYGYTF
-,TRBD1,TRBV28,TRBJ2-7,TGTGCCAGCAGTTTAACCGGGACAGGGTCCTACGAGCAGTACTTC,CASSLTGTGSYEQYF
-,TRBD1,TRBV3-1/TRBV3-2,TRBJ1-3,TGTGCCAGCAGCCCCGACCGGGACAGGGGGCGCGTAACTGGAAACACCATATATTTT,CASSPDRDRGRVTGNTIYF